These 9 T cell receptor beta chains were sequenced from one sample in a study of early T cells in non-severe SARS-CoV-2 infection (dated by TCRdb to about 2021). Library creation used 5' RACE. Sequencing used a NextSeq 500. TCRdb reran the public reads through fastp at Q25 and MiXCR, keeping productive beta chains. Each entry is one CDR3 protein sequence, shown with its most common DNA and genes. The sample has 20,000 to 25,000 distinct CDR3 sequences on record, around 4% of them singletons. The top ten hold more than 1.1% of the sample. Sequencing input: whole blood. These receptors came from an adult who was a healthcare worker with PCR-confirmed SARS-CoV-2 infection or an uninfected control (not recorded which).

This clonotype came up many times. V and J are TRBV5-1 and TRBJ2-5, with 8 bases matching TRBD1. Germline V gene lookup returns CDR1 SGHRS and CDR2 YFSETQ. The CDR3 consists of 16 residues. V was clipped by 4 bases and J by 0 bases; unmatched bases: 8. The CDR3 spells CASSPVNRGYQETQYF. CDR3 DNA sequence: TGCGCCAGCAGCCCCGTTAACAGGGGGTACCAAGAGACCCAGTACTTC.

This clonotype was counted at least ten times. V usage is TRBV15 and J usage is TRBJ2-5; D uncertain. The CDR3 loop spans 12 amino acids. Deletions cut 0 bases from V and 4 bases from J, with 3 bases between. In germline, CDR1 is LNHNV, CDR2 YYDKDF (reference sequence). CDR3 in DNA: TGTGCCACCAGCAGAGAAGGAGAGACCCAGTACTTC. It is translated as CATSREGETQYF.

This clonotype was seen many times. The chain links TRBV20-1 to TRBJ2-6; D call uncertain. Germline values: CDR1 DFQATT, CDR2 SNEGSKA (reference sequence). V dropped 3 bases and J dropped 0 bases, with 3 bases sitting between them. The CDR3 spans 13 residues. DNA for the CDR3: TGCAGTGCTAGGATCTCTGGGGCCAACGTCCTGACTTTC. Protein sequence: CSARISGANVLTF.

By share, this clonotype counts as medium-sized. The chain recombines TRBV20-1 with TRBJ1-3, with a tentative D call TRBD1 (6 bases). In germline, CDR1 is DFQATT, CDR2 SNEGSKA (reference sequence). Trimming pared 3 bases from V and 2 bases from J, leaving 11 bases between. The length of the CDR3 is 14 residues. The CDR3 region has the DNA TGCAGTGCTAGTGCGGGGGGGCCTGGAAACACCATATATTTT. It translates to CSASAGGPGNTIYF.

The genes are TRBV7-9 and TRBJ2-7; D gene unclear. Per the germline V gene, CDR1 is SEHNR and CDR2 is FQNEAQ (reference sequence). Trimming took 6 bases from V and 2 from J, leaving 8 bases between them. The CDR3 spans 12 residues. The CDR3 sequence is CASSLAAYEQYF. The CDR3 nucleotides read TGTGCCAGCAGTCTCGCGGCCTACGAGCAGTACTTC.

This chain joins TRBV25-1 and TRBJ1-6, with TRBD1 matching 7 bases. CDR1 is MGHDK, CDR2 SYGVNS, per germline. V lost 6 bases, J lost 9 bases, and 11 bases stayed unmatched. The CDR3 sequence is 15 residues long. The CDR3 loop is CASSRTTGLSSPLHF. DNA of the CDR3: TGTGCCAGCAGCCGCACGACAGGGCTGAGTTCACCCCTCCACTTT.

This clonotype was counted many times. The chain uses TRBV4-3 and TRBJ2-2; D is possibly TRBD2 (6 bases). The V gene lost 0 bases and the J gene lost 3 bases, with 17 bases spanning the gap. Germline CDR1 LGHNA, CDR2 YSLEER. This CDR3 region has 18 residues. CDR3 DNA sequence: TGCGCCAGCAGCCAAGATCTTGTTGGGGGGACGGACACCGGGGAGCTGTTTTTT. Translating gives CASSQDLVGGTDTGELFF.

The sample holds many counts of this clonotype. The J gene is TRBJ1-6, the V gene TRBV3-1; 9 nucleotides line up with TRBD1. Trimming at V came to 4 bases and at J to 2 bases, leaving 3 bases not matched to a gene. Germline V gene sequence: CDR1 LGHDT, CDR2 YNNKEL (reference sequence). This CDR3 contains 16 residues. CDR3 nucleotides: TGTGCCAGCAGCCCGGACAGGGGCGCCTATAATTCACCCCTCCACTTT. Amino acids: CASSPDRGAYNSPLHF.

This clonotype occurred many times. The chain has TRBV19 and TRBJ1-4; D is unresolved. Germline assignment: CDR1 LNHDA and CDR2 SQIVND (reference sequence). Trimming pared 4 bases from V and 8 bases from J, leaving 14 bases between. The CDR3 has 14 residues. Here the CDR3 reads CASSKGSRGEKLFF. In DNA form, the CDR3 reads TGTGCCAGTAGTAAGGGCAGTCGAGGCGAAAAACTGTTTTTT.